This entry lists 30 T cell receptor beta chains sequenced from one sample in a study of blood T cell repertoires in COVID-19 (dated by TCRdb to about 2020). The library was prepared using the immunoSEQ multiplex PCR assay. TCRdb obtained this table from immuneACCESS and retained in-frame rearrangements with V and J assigned. These tables miss some clones; where compared with another copy, unresolved V genes account for less than half of the shortfall, and the remainder is unexplained. For this sample the table gives 200,000 or so clones, of which roughly 82% were detected only once. Roughly an eighth of the sample rests with the top ten. The sample consisted of peripheral blood. The receptors were gathered from a human donor in a cohort sampled during active COVID-19.

CDR3 DNA: TGTGCCAGCAGGTCCCCGGACAGGGGGCGGTTCGAGCAGTACTTC. Translating it yields CASRSPDRGRFEQYF. The chain joins TRBV28 to TRBJ2-7; 11 positions agree with TRBD1. Trimming at V came to 6 bases and at J to 6 bases, leaving 10 bases not matched to a gene. The CDR3 contains 15 residues. Germline CDR1 MDHEN, CDR2 SYDVKM.

This chain links TRBV19 with TRBJ2-1; TRBD2 aligns across 8 bases. V trimming: 1 base; J trimming: 2 bases; junction bases outside the gene matches: 4. This CDR3 is built from 16 residues. CDR1 and CDR2 (germline): LNHDA, SQIVND (reference sequence). Written as DNA, the CDR3 is TGTGCCAGTAGTATAGCAGCGGGAGTCCCCTACAATGAGCAGTTCTTC. It encodes CASSIAAGVPYNEQFF.

This clone was seen more than once but under ten times. The V gene is TRBV5-1, the J gene TRBJ2-1, with 9 nucleotides matching TRBD1. CDR3 length: 15 residues. V lost 4 bases, J lost 7 bases, and 9 bases stayed unmatched. The germline V gene encodes CDR1 SGHRS and CDR2 YFSETQ. The CDR3 nucleotides are TGCGCCAGCAGCAGTACCGGGACAGGGACAAATGAGCAGTTCTTC. As protein: CASSSTGTGTNEQFF.

The gene calls are TRBV6-1 and TRBJ1-4; no firm D call. Trimming shortened V by 1 base and J by 7 bases, and 7 bases separated the two germline ends. This CDR3 spans 13 amino acids. Germline assignment: CDR1 MNHNS and CDR2 SASEGT. The CDR3 bases are TGTGCCAGCAGTGAAGGGGAGGCTGAAAAACTGTTTTTT. Its translation: CASSEGEAEKLFF.

In this sample, this clone turned up once. This chain's CDR3 is CASRGVLETQYF. The CDR3 DNA reads TGTGCCAGCAGGGGAGTTCTAGAGACCCAGTACTTC. The chain combines TRBV27 with TRBJ2-5, with D tentatively TRBD2 (5 bases). Trimming took 6 bases from V and 4 from J, leaving 9 bases between them. Germline loops: CDR1 MNHEY, CDR2 SMNVEV (reference sequence). CDR3 size: 12 residues.

The chain couples TRBV7-9 to TRBJ2-1; 7 bases are a match to TRBD2. CDR1 is SEHNR, CDR2 FQNEAQ, per germline (reference sequence). The V segment lost 5 bases and the J segment 0 bases; nucleotides outside the gene matches: 10. CDR3 size: 17 residues. CDR3 protein: CASSPRPGGASYNEQFF. As DNA, the CDR3 is TGTGCCAGCAGCCCCCGACCGGGAGGCGCCTCCTACAATGAGCAGTTCTTC. The variable domain in full, with the rest retrieved from reference TRBV7-9 and TRBJ2-1, is DTGVSQNPRHKITKRGQNVTFRCDPISEHNRLYWYRQTLGQGPEFLTYFQNEAQLEKSRLLSDRFSAERPKGSFSTLEIQRTEQGDSAMYLCASSPRPGGASYNEQFFGPGTRLTVL.

The gene calls are TRBV7-9 and TRBJ2-5; D is undetermined. The CDR3 runs to 15 residues. Trimming pared 1 base from V and 4 bases from J, leaving 13 bases between. Germline lookup yields CDR1 SEHNR and CDR2 FQNEAQ (reference sequence). In nucleotides, the CDR3 is TGTGCCAGCAGCTTAGTGGCTGGCCCCAGAGAGACCCAGTACTTC. Translated: CASSLVAGPRETQYF.

The count of this clone is one. The chain joins TRBV25-1 to TRBJ1-3; the D is unclear. With 8 bases removed from V and 4 bases from J, the gap between germline ends came to 12 bases. CDR3 size: 13 residues. Germline V gene data show CDR1 as MGHDK and CDR2 as SYGVNS. The CDR3 region has the DNA TGTGCCAGCGGAGACCCTCTGGGAAACACCATATATTTT. It codes for CASGDPLGNTIYF.

This rearrangement joins TRBV11-1 to TRBJ2-1; no reliable D call. Trimming shortened V by 5 bases and J by 6 bases, and 17 bases separated the two germline ends. The germline V gene has CDR1 SGHAT and CDR2 FQDESV (reference sequence). This CDR3 region has 15 residues. DNA of the CDR3: TGTGCCAGCAGCGTTACTACCCCACCCCCCAATGAGCAGTTCTTC. Amino acid sequence: CASSVTTPPPNEQFF.

The chain links TRBV27 to TRBJ2-2, with 7 bases fitting TRBD1. Germline trimming cut 6 bases from V and 6 bases from J; bases unmatched to any gene: 7. Germline CDR1 reads MNHEY; CDR2 reads SMNVEV (reference sequence). The CDR3 has 14 residues. The CDR3 here is CASRKGAWAGELFF. For the CDR3, the DNA is TGTGCCAGCAGAAAGGGGGCTTGGGCCGGGGAGCTGTTTTTT.

This chain joins TRBV2 and TRBJ2-5, with D maybe TRBD2 (6 bases). CDR3 length equals 14 residues. V lost 6 bases to trimming and J lost 4 bases, with 15 bases between them. CDR1 SNHLY and CDR2 FYNNEI come from the germline V gene. DNA of the CDR3: TGTGCCAGCAGGGCGGCATTGGGGGGAGAGACCCAGTACTTC. This translates into CASRAALGGETQYF.

The chain couples TRBV28 to TRBJ2-2, with 7 positions matching TRBD2. This CDR3 contains 16 residues. Germline V lookup: CDR1 MDHEN, CDR2 SYDVKM. V lost 1 base, J lost 2 bases, and 4 bases stayed unmatched. CDR3 protein: CASSLFSGPNTGELFF. CDR3 nucleotides: TGTGCCAGCAGTTTATTTAGCGGGCCTAACACCGGGGAGCTGTTTTTT.

This chain connects TRBV6-6 to TRBJ1-5; TRBD1 aligns across 10 bases. This CDR3 has 16 residues. The germline gives CDR1 MNHNY, CDR2 SVGAGI (reference sequence). Trimming cost V 6 bases and J 4 bases; bases outside gene matches: 9. The DNA of the CDR3 is TGTGCCAGCAGCCCGGGACAGGGGATAAATAATCAGCCCCAGCATTTT. It translates to CASSPGQGINNQPQHF.

DNA of the CDR3: TGTGCCACCAGCAGACCATTCAGGGGTGAGTACACTGAAGCTTTCTTT. As protein: CATSRPFRGEYTEAFF. V gene TRBV15 combines with J gene TRBJ1-1; a weak D match, TRBD1 (6 bases). The CDR3 is made up of 16 amino acids. From germline, CDR1 is LNHNV and CDR2 YYDKDF (reference sequence). Trimming removed 2 bases from V and 3 bases from J, with 16 bases in between.

This clone was counted once. CDR3 sequence: CASSKSGAGYEQYF. CDR3 coding DNA: TGTGCCAGCAGCAAAAGCGGGGCGGGCTACGAGCAGTACTTC. The chain combines TRBV7-2 with TRBJ2-7; TRBD2 aligns across 7 bases. CDR1 and CDR2 (germline): SGHTA, FQGNSA. This CDR3 contains 14 residues. V gave up 5 bases and J gave up 3 bases; unmatched junction bases: 7.

This clone has a handful of counts. V usage is TRBV11-2 and J usage is TRBJ1-3; D call uncertain. V was pared by 5 bases and J by 3 bases, with 14 bases between. Germline CDR1 reads SGHAT; CDR2 reads FQNNGV. The CDR3 contains 15 residues. CDR3 coding DNA: TGTGCCAGCAGCCGAGGGCGGAGCGGTGGAAACACCATATATTTT. It translates to CASSRGRSGGNTIYF.

V usage is TRBV2 and J usage is TRBJ2-1, with D tentatively TRBD1 (6 bases). Trimming pared 2 bases from V and 2 bases from J, leaving 19 bases between. Germline values: CDR1 SNHLY, CDR2 FYNNEI. The CDR3 runs 18 residues. DNA of the CDR3: TGTGCCAGCAGTGAAACCCCTCCCGGGACAACGACCTACAATGAGCAGTTCTTC. Its protein product is CASSETPPGTTTYNEQFF.

This clone was seen more than once but under ten times. The chain has TRBV19 and TRBJ2-7; TRBD1 might be the D (6 bases). The germline CDR1 and CDR2 sequences are LNHDA and SQIVND (reference sequence). Trimming shortened V by 5 bases and J by 1 base, and 15 bases separated the two germline ends. This CDR3 is built from 15 residues. CDR3 sequence: CASSSHRARSYEQYF. The DNA for the CDR3 is TGTGCCAGTAGTTCACACAGGGCACGGTCCTACGAGCAGTACTTC.

CDR3 nucleotides: TGCGCCAGCAGCCAAGTGGCGGGAGATAATTCACCCCTCCACTTT. Its protein product is CASSQVAGDNSPLHF. The chain carries TRBV4-1 and TRBJ1-6; D remains unclear. Germline V gene lookup returns CDR1 MGHRA and CDR2 YSYEKL. Trimming took 1 base from V and 5 from J, leaving 9 bases between them. The CDR3 totals 15 residues.

This clone was seen once. V gene TRBV12-3 or TRBV12-4 combines with J gene TRBJ1-1; D is uncertain. The V end was cut by 2 bases, the J end by 3 bases, with 7 bases between. The CDR3 is 13 amino acids. As DNA, the CDR3 is TGTGCCAGCAGTTTACGGGTTGACACTGAAGCTTTCTTT. This encodes CASSLRVDTEAFF.

The chain links TRBV28 to TRBJ2-1; D remains ambiguous. The germline V and J ends were trimmed by 3 bases and 5 bases, with 11 bases remaining between them. CDR1 is MDHEN and CDR2 is SYDVKM in the germline V gene. The CDR3 has 14 amino acids. The CDR3 nucleotides read TGTGCCAGCAGTTTCTCCCTCTTTAACAATGAGCAGTTCTTC. It is translated as CASSFSLFNNEQFF.

This sequence joins TRBV10-2 and TRBJ2-3, with TRBD2 matching over 12 bases. The ends lost 4 bases at V and 5 bases at J; junction bases unmatched: 16. Germline V gene lookup returns CDR1 WSHSY and CDR2 SAAADI. CDR3 length equals 19 residues. The CDR3 coding sequence is TGCGCCAGCAGTGGACTAGCGGGAGTCGTGTTATCTCCACGAGATACGCAGTATTTT. This translates into CASSGLAGVVLSPRDTQYF.

V gene TRBV18 combines with J gene TRBJ2-3; the match to TRBD2 covers 10 bases. CDR3 length: 15 amino acids. The germline CDR1 and CDR2 sequences are KGHSH and LQKENI. V shed 3 bases and J 4 bases; nucleotides not matched to a gene: 4. The CDR3 nucleotides are TGTGCCAGCTCACCCCTAGCGGGAGTACCAGATACGCAGTATTTT. Translating it yields CASSPLAGVPDTQYF.

This clone was recorded only once. CDR3 DNA sequence: TGTGCCATCCAACGTGACATATTGGACTACACCTTC. Residues: CAIQRDILDYTF. The chain is built from TRBV28 and TRBJ1-2; D ambiguous. CDR1 and CDR2 (germline): MDHEN, SYDVKM. V was trimmed by 10 bases and J by 10 bases, leaving 19 bases between them. This CDR3 comprises 12 residues.

The J gene is TRBJ2-5, the V gene TRBV27; unclear D gene. The CDR3 sequence is 15 residues long. The V end lost 3 bases, the J end lost 3 bases, and 14 bases lay between the germline ends. Germline V gene lookup returns CDR1 MNHEY and CDR2 SMNVEV (reference sequence). The DNA of the CDR3 is TGTGCCAGCAGTTTTCTGGGCCACCTGAAAGAGACCCAGTACTTC. It is translated as CASSFLGHLKETQYF.

V is TRBV5-6 and J is TRBJ2-5; 10 nucleotides agree with TRBD2. Germline CDR1 SGHDT, CDR2 YYEEEE. This CDR3 comprises 15 residues. V gave up 3 bases and J gave up 1 base; unmatched junction bases: 3. This CDR3 is CASSWWTSGQETQYF. The CDR3 region has the DNA TGTGCCAGCAGCTGGTGGACTAGCGGCCAAGAGACCCAGTACTTC.

This chain links TRBV14 with TRBJ1-2; no clear D gene. The CDR3 runs to 13 residues. Germline CDR1 SGHDN, CDR2 FVKESK. Between the trimmed V and J ends, which lost 0 bases and 3 bases, there was a span of 5 bases. This CDR3 reads CASSQDRYYGYTF. CDR3 coding DNA: TGTGCCAGCAGCCAAGACAGATACTATGGCTACACCTTC.

The chain employs TRBV5-8 and TRBJ2-1; possibly TRBD2 for D (6 bases). Germline CDR1 SGHTS, CDR2 YDEGEE. Trimming took 1 base from V and 6 from J, leaving 17 bases between them. CDR3 length: 16 amino acids. The CDR3 DNA follows: TGTGCCAGCAGCTTGAGGGGACCCACTAGCCGCAATGAGCAGTTCTTC. Translated: CASSLRGPTSRNEQFF. Looking up the rest from reference TRBV5-8 and TRBJ2-1 gives the full variable domain: EAGVTQSPTHLIKTRGQQATLRCSPISGHTSVYWYQQALGLGLQFLLWYDEGEERNRGNFPPRFSGRQFPNYSSELNVNALELEDSALYLCASSLRGPTSRNEQFFGPGTRLTVL.

The rearrangement links TRBV7-9 to TRBJ2-1, with TRBD2 matching 14 bases. After removal of 1 base from V and 8 bases from J, the junction contained 4 bases not matched to a gene. Germline CDR1 SEHNR, CDR2 FQNEAQ (reference sequence). This CDR3 is 16 amino acids long. CDR3 protein: CASSLDGTSGSYEQFF. The CDR3 nucleotides are TGTGCCAGCAGCTTAGACGGGACTAGCGGGAGTTATGAGCAGTTCTTC.

This clone was seen a few times. The CDR3: CASSVEVSDTEAFF. As DNA, the CDR3 is TGTGCCAGCAGCGTAGAAGTCTCAGACACTGAAGCTTTCTTT. The rearrangement links TRBV9 to TRBJ1-1; no clear D gene. Germline V gene lookup returns CDR1 SGDLS and CDR2 YYNGEE. Trimming removed 0 bases from V and 3 bases from J, with 9 bases in between. The CDR3 is 14 amino acids.